Listed below are T cell receptor beta chains from one sample, sequenced in a study of T-cell memory formation after mild COVID-19. Each CDR3 protein is one row after TCRdb ran MiXCR on the 5' RACE reads. The sample includes about 270,000 distinct CDR3 sequences, approximately 15% of them seen just once. Sequencing input: PBMCs or a T cell subset sorted from them (not recorded which). The receptors shown here come from an adult woman who had mild COVID-19 (a few samples of this study predate the infection). Cell type and time point are not known. Each CDR3 is given with its conserved first and last residue. Where a row states a size, it is once, few, many or the class of an expanded clone; other rows omit it.

j_call clone_size v_call cdr3_aa
TRBJ1-2 few TRBV12-3/TRBV12-4 CASTFGGYYTF
TRBJ2-7 few TRBV5-1 CASSLAAGRAYEQYF
TRBJ2-5 few TRBV2 CASSEVLAAQETQYF
TRBJ2-3 - TRBV3-1 CASSQGRTRGGTDTQYF
TRBJ1-2 - TRBV6-5 CASSYLDRAYGYTF
TRBJ1-1 once TRBV6-1 CASRDRGLSDTEAFF
TRBJ1-1 - TRBV27 CASTTGVPEGTEAFF
TRBJ2-3 few TRBV30 CAWSDAGLAGLTDTQYF
TRBJ2-3 - TRBV6-1 CASSETSGGGRDTQYF
TRBJ1-2 - TRBV6-1 CASSEPSRAFYGRNYGYTF
TRBJ2-5 - TRBV12-3/TRBV12-4 CASSPGTSGGETQYF
TRBJ2-4 - TRBV6-5 CASMSRTRTNIQYF
TRBJ1-5 - TRBV6-6 CASSYSPGGVGNQPQHF
TRBJ2-1 few TRBV7-2 CASSSGTSLYNEQFF
TRBJ1-1 few TRBV12-3/TRBV12-4 CASNNYGGVTEAFF
TRBJ1-1 few TRBV6-1 CASSEEKGTEAFF
TRBJ1-2 few TRBV29-1 CSVAMGAYGYTF
TRBJ2-7 - TRBV10-2 CASSWTRDHEQYF
TRBJ2-2 - TRBV25-1 CASSALGGNTGELFF
TRBJ1-2 - TRBV27 CASQGDSDYGYTF
TRBJ1-2 - TRBV20-1 CSAFPTGGAIYGYTF
TRBJ2-1 many TRBV7-6 CASSLDGGITGAYNEQFF
TRBJ1-2 - TRBV6-5 CASSYSPGSANYGYTF
TRBJ2-3 few TRBV30 CAWKDSPVSTDTQYF
TRBJ2-7 few TRBV9 CASSAGFQQYF
TRBJ1-2 many TRBV7-2 CASSLERGPYGYTF
TRBJ1-1 - TRBV4-2 CASSQDRTSGEAFF
TRBJ2-1 - TRBV11-2 CASSLDTATYTEQFF
TRBJ2-7 few TRBV20-1 CSASGNTYEQYF